Below are 26 T cell receptor beta chains sequenced from a single sample in a study of vaccination effects on CD4 cells after COVID-19. Before any sequencing was done, the ViraFEST assay used viral peptide pools to expand antigen-specific CD4+ T cells. The culture ran for 10 days before CD4+ T cells were isolated. Participants got two doses of BNT162b2 or mRNA-1273 vaccine. These TCRs are of unknown antigen specificity. Some clones are missing from TCRdb's copy, which holds only in-frame ones; the method was immunoSEQ multiplex PCR. This table has approximately 25,000 clones, 69% appearing once. The input for sequencing was CD4+ T cells from PBMCs cultured with SARS-CoV-2 spike peptides, taken after COVID-19 vaccination. Receptor source: a human donor who received a COVID-19 vaccine.

V is TRBV19 and J is TRBJ2-2; the D is unclear. The germline V and J ends were trimmed by 3 bases and 1 base, with 6 bases remaining between them. CDR1 is LNHDA and CDR2 is SQIVND in the germline V gene (reference sequence). This CDR3 is 14 amino acids long. CDR3 bases: TGTGCCAGTAGTATTGGCGGGAACACCGGGGAGCTGTTTTTT. It specifies CASSIGGNTGELFF.

This clone was observed once. The CDR3 DNA sequence: TGTGCCAGCAGTGGGACAAACACCGGGGAGCTGTTTTTT. It translates to CASSGTNTGELFF. This chain uses TRBV6-4 with TRBJ2-2, with D maybe TRBD1 (5 bases). CDR1 MRHNA and CDR2 SNTAGT come from the germline V gene. V lost 4 bases and J lost 2, with 5 bases in between. This CDR3 is 13 amino acids long.

This clone has a handful of counts. The chain employs TRBV18 and TRBJ1-1, with D unresolved. The CDR3 is 11 residues long. Trimming stripped 4 bases from V and 5 bases from J, with 5 bases between. Germline loops: CDR1 KGHSH, CDR2 LQKENI. CDR3 loop: CASSQETEAFF. In DNA, the CDR3 is TGTGCCAGCTCACAGGAGACTGAAGCTTTCTTT.

This clone was picked up a small number of times. The chain is built from TRBV4-1 and TRBJ1-5; TRBD1 aligns across 10 bases. The CDR3 runs 17 residues. CDR1 is MGHRA and CDR2 is YSYEKL in the germline V gene. V dropped 0 bases and J dropped 5; count of bases not matched to a gene: 7. CDR3 region: CASSQDRGQGSHQPQHF. Written as DNA, the CDR3 is TGCGCCAGCAGCCAAGATCGGGGACAGGGGTCCCATCAGCCCCAGCATTTT.

This chain uses TRBV28 with TRBJ2-7, with no clear D. Germline CDR1 and CDR2: MDHEN and SYDVKM. V was clipped by 5 bases and J by 3 bases, with 14 bases between them. The CDR3 is 14 residues long. CDR3: CASSRLGWGYEQYF. The CDR3 bases are TGTGCCAGCAGTCGACTCGGATGGGGCTACGAGCAGTACTTC.

The V gene is TRBV24-1, the J gene TRBJ1-2; 8 bases match TRBD1. V gave up 4 bases and J gave up 8 bases; unmatched junction bases: 14. Germline values: CDR1 KGHDR, CDR2 SFDVKD. The CDR3 length is 16 residues. CDR3 sequence reads: CATSDPTTGGNKGYTF. The CDR3 coding sequence is TGTGCCACCAGTGACCCTACTACAGGGGGGAATAAAGGCTACACCTTC.

This clone was seen more than once but under ten times. The chain combines TRBV7-2 with TRBJ1-5, with D possibly being TRBD1 (6 bases). Germline V gene lookup returns CDR1 SGHTA and CDR2 FQGNSA. Trimming left V 2 bases short and J 3 bases short, with 14 bases between. This CDR3 has 16 residues. The CDR3 loop is CASSLYPTGINQPQHF. CDR3 nucleotide sequence: TGTGCCAGCAGCTTATATCCTACAGGGATCAATCAGCCCCAGCATTTT.

V is TRBV5-1 and J is TRBJ2-6; 8 bases map to TRBD1. The CDR3 has 17 residues. Germline loops: CDR1 SGHRS, CDR2 YFSETQ. J lost 3 bases, V lost 2 bases, and 7 bases had no gene match. CDR3 residues: CASSLTTGVGGANVLTF. The CDR3 bases are TGCGCCAGCAGCTTAACGACAGGGGTGGGTGGGGCCAACGTCCTGACTTTC.

This chain joins TRBV7-8 and TRBJ2-2, with 9 bases that match TRBD2. This CDR3 region has 16 residues. The V and J ends lost 2 bases and 7 bases, in that order; junction bases with no gene match: 8. Germline loops: CDR1 SGHVS, CDR2 FQNEAQ. The CDR3 protein is CASSLRPGLAVGELFF. The CDR3 region has the DNA TGTGCCAGCAGCTTACGACCGGGACTAGCAGTCGGGGAGCTGTTTTTT.

V is TRBV5-1 and J is TRBJ1-2, with D possibly matching TRBD1 (6 bases). Per germline, CDR1 SGHRS and CDR2 YFSETQ. V lost 7 bases and J 5 bases, leaving 21 bases between the germline ends. CDR3 length: 15 residues. Here the CDR3 DNA reads TGCGCCAGCCGACTGGACAGCACCCCAACATATGGCTACACCTTC. It encodes CASRLDSTPTYGYTF.

This clone is judged medium-sized (0.01 to 0.1%). Other DNA sequences in the same sample also yield this CDR3. V gene TRBV5-1 combines with J gene TRBJ1-5; D is uncertain. CDR1 is SGHRS and CDR2 is YFSETQ in the germline V gene. V shed 0 bases and J shed 2 bases, with 6 bases lying between them. There are 14 residues in the CDR3. The CDR3 spells CASSLDGGNQPQHF. The CDR3 DNA sequence: TGCGCCAGCAGCTTGGACGGGGGCAATCAGCCCCAGCATTTT.

This chain connects TRBV5-1 to TRBJ1-4, with D hard to call. The CDR3 consists of 14 residues. With 7 bases removed from V and 4 bases from J, the gap between germline ends came to 14 bases. Germline V gives CDR1 SGHRS, CDR2 YFSETQ. CDR3 nucleotide sequence: TGCGCCAGCCGCCGACAAACCAGTAATGAAAAACTGTTTTTT. Amino acid sequence: CASRRQTSNEKLFF.

This chain joins TRBV6-1 and TRBJ2-7, with 9 bases lining up with TRBD1. Germline V gene sequence: CDR1 MNHNS, CDR2 SASEGT. J gave up 4 bases and V 1 base, and 8 bases lay outside the gene matches. This CDR3 is built from 16 residues. Here the CDR3 DNA reads TGTGCCAGCAGTGAAGGGTGGGACAGGGCCCCGTACGAGCAGTACTTC. It encodes CASSEGWDRAPYEQYF.

V gene TRBV7-9 combines with J gene TRBJ2-3, with D possibly TRBD2 on 6 matching bases. CDR1 and CDR2 from the germline V gene are SEHNR and FQNEAQ (reference sequence). V dropped 3 bases and J dropped 5 bases, with 18 bases sitting between them. This CDR3 is 16 amino acids long. CDR3 nucleotides: TGTGCCAGCAGCTTTTGGAGGGGCTTCAGTATAGATACGCAGTATTTT. Amino acids: CASSFWRGFSIDTQYF.

This chain links TRBV6-5 with TRBJ2-5, with D uncertain. Germline CDR1 MNHEY, CDR2 SVGAGI. This CDR3 is built from 13 residues. Trimming left V 10 bases short and J 6 bases short, with 18 bases between. The chain's CDR3 is CATKIGLTKTQYF. CDR3 nucleotide sequence: TGTGCCACAAAGATCGGGTTGACGAAGACCCAGTACTTC.

The chain uses TRBV10-2 and TRBJ1-5; the D is unclear. V gave up 8 bases and J gave up 1 base, with 12 bases separating them. The CDR3 spans 14 residues. Germline V lookup: CDR1 WSHSY, CDR2 SAAADI. The chain's CDR3 is CASRVSGSNQPQHF. The CDR3 DNA sequence: TGCGCCAGCCGCGTGTCGGGAAGCAATCAGCCCCAGCATTTT.

J is TRBJ1-3 and V is TRBV29-1; 7 bases fit TRBD1. The V segment lost 4 bases and the J segment 4 bases; nucleotides outside the gene matches: 7. The CDR3 runs 14 residues. Germline lookup yields CDR1 SQVTM and CDR2 ANQGSEA. CDR3 sequence reads: CSVGTGAAGNTIYF. CDR3 sequence (DNA): TGCAGCGTTGGAACAGGGGCGGCAGGAAACACCATATATTTT.

CDR3 residues: CASSRSTGLNTEAFF. The CDR3 coding sequence is TGTGCCAGCAGCAGATCGACAGGGTTGAACACTGAAGCTTTCTTT. This chain connects TRBV11-2 to TRBJ1-1; TRBD1 matches at 7 bases. The J segment lost 0 bases and the V segment lost 5 bases, leaving 6 bases of the junction unmatched. CDR1 is SGHAT, CDR2 FQNNGV, per germline. The CDR3 is 15 amino acids.

The genes are TRBV5-1 and TRBJ2-3, with D perhaps TRBD1 (6 bases). Germline V gives CDR1 SGHRS, CDR2 YFSETQ. Between the trimmed V and J ends, which lost 4 bases and 4 bases, there was a span of 16 bases. CDR3 length: 15 residues. In DNA, the CDR3 is TGCGCCAGCAGCCCCCAGGGGAGTAGGGCAGATACGCAGTATTTT. This codes for CASSPQGSRADTQYF. Full variable domain (outside the CDR3, taken from reference TRBV5-1 and TRBJ2-3): KAGVTQTPRYLIKTRGQQVTLSCSPISGHRSVSWYQQTPGQGLQFLFEYFSETQRNKGNFPGRFSGRQFSNSRSEMNVSTLELGDSALYLCASSPQGSRADTQYFGPGTRLTVL.

This clone was found a few times. The genes are TRBV3-1 (or the pseudogene TRBV3-2) and TRBJ2-4; no firm D call. CDR3 length: 18 amino acids. The V and J ends lost 0 bases and 0 bases respectively, with 15 bases between them. Germline CDR1 is LGHDT and CDR2 is YNNKEL (reference sequence). The CDR3 region has the DNA TGTGCCAGCAGCCAAGATTTCGGGCTCATCCTAGCCAAAAACATTCAGTACTTC. Amino acids: CASSQDFGLILAKNIQYF.

The chain has TRBV2 and TRBJ2-2; no clear D gene. Trimming pared 6 bases from V and 0 bases from J, leaving 5 bases between. The CDR3 contains 13 residues. Germline CDR1 reads SNHLY; CDR2 reads FYNNEI. The CDR3 here is CASRPTNTGELFF. The CDR3 bases are TGTGCCAGCAGGCCAACGAACACCGGGGAGCTGTTTTTT.

The chain employs TRBV27 and TRBJ2-7; D ambiguous. Germline CDR1 and CDR2: MNHEY and SMNVEV (reference sequence). V was pared by 2 bases and J by 0 bases, with 20 bases between. This CDR3 is built from 18 residues. This CDR3 is CASSLQPPLGDSSYEQYF. The CDR3 region has the DNA TGTGCCAGCAGTTTACAGCCCCCATTAGGAGATAGCTCCTACGAGCAGTACTTC.

J is TRBJ1-3 and V is TRBV6-2 or TRBV6-3; D unclear. The germline V gene has CDR1 MNHEY and CDR2 SVGEGT. The germline V and J ends were trimmed by 0 bases and 0 bases, with 9 bases remaining between them. The length of the CDR3 is 16 residues. CDR3 protein: CASSYSSTSSGNTIYF. CDR3 DNA sequence: TGTGCCAGCAGTTACTCTTCGACGAGCTCTGGAAACACCATATATTTT.

This chain links TRBV29-1 with TRBJ1-2; D remains ambiguous. V was clipped by 0 bases and J by 8 bases, with 13 bases between them. Germline CDR1 reads SQVTM; CDR2 reads ANQGSEA. The CDR3 extends over 13 amino acids. DNA for the CDR3: TGCAGCGTTGAAGAAATGGCACTGGGGGGCTACACCTTC. It yields the protein CSVEEMALGGYTF. Drawing the rest from reference TRBV29-1 and TRBJ1-2, the complete variable domain is SAVISQKPSRDICQRGTSLTIQCQVDSQVTMMFWYRQQPGQSLTLIATANQGSEATYESGFVIDKFPISRPNLTFSTLTVSNMSPEDSSIYLCSVEEMALGGYTFGSGTRLTVV.

The V and J genes are TRBV18 and TRBJ1-1, with 7 positions matching TRBD1. Germline V gene sequence: CDR1 KGHSH, CDR2 LQKENI. V lost 5 bases, J lost 7 bases, and 7 bases stayed unmatched. This CDR3 comprises 13 residues. As DNA, the CDR3 is TGTGCCAGCTCATCCGGGACAGAGATTGAAGCTTTCTTT. Translation: CASSSGTEIEAFF.

This clone is medium-sized in the sample. CDR3 coding DNA: TGTGCCAGTAGTATTCGGATTGGAGGATTGAACACTGAAGCTTTCTTT. It codes for CASSIRIGGLNTEAFF. The chain carries TRBV19 and TRBJ1-1, with no clear D. V was cut by 3 bases and J by 0 bases, with 14 bases left in between. The CDR3 consists of 16 residues. The germline V gene has CDR1 LNHDA and CDR2 SQIVND (reference sequence).